This TCR beta chain was identified in a study of shared clonotypes between healthy human individuals. The CDR3 is made up of 16 amino acids. Germline-derived CDR1 and CDR2 are PRHDT and FYEKMQ (reference sequence). V was trimmed by 5 bases and J by 2 bases, leaving 15 bases between them. Replicate PCRs for sorted subsets used 200 ng DNA; this equaled about 30,000 T cell genomes. TCRdb's copy holds only in-frame clones and misses some; the assay was immunoSEQ multiplex PCR. The sample holds under 650,000 clones; approximately 95% are singletons and the top ten take 0.06%. This clone was observed a single time.

The material sequenced was naive CD4+ T cells sorted from blood. Subset given: CD45RA+ positively selected. This sequence originates from a woman in her twenties or thirties in good health. This chain connects TRBV13 to TRBJ2-2; TRBD2 might be the D (5 bases). The CDR3 nucleotides are TGTGCCAGCAGCCCATCAACTAGGATCAACACCGGGGAGCTGTTTTTT. Translated, it gives CASSPSTRINTGELFF.